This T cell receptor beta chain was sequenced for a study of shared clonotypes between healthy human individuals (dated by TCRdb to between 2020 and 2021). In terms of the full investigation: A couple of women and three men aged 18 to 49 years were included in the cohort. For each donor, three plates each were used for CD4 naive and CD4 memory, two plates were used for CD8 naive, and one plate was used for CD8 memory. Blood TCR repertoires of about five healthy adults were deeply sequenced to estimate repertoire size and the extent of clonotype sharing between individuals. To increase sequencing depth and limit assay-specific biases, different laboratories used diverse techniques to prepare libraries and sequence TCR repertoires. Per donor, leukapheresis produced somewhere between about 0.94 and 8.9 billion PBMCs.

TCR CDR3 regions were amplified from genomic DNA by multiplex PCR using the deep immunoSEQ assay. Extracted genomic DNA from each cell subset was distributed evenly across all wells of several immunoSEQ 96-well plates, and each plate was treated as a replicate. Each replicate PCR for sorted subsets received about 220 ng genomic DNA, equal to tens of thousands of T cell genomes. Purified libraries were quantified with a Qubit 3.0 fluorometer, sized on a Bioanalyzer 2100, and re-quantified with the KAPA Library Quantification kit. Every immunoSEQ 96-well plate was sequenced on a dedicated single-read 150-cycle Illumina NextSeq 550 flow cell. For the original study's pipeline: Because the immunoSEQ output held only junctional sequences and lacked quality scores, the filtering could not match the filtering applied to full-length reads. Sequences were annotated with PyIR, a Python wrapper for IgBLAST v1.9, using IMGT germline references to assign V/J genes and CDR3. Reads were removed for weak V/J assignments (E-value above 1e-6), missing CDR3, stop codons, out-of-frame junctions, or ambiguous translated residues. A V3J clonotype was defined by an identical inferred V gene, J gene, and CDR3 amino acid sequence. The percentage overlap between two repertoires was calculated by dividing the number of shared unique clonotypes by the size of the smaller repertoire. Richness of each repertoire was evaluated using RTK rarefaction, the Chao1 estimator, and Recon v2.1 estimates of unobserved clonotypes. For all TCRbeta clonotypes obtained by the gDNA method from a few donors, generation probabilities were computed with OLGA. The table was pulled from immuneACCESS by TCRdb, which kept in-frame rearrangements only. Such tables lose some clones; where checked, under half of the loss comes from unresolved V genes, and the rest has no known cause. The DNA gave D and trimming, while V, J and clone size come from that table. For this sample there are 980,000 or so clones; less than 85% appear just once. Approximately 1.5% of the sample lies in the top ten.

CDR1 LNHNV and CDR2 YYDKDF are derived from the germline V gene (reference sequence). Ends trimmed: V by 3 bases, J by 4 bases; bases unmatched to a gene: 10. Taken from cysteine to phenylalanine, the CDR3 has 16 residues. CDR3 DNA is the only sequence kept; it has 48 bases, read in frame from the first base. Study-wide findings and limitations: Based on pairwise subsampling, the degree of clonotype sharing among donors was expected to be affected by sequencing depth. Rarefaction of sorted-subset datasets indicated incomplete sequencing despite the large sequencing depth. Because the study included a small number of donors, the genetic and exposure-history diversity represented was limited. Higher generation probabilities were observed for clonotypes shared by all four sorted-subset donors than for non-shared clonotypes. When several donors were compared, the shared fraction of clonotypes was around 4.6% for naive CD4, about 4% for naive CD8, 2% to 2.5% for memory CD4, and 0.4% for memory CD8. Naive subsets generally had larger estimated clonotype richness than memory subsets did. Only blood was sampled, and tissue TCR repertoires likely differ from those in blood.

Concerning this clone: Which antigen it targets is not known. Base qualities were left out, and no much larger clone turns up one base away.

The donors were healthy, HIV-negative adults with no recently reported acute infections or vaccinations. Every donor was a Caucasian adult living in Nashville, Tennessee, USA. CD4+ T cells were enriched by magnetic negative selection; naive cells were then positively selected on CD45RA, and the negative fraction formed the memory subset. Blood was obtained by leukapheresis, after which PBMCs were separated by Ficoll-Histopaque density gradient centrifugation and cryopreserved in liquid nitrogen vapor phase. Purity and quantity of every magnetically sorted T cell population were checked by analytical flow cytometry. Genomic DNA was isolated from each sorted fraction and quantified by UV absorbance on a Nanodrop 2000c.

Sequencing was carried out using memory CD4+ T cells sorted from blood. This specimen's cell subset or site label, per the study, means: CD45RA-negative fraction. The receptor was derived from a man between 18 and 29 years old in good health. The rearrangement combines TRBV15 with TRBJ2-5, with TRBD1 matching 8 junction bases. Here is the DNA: TGTGCCACCAGCAGGGGGGTGACAGGGGAAGGAGAGACCCAGTACTTC. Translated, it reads CATSRGVTGEGETQYF.